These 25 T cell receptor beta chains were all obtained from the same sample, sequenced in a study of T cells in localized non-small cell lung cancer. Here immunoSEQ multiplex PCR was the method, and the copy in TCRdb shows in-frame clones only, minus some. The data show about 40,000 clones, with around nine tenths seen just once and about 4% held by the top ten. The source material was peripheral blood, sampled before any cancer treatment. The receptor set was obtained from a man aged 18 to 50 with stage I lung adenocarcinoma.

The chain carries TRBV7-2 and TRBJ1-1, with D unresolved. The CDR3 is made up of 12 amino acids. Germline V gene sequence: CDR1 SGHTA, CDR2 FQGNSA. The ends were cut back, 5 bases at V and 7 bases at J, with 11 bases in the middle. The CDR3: CASSASAVEAFF. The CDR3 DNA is TGTGCCAGCAGCGCTTCCGCTGTTGAAGCTTTCTTT.

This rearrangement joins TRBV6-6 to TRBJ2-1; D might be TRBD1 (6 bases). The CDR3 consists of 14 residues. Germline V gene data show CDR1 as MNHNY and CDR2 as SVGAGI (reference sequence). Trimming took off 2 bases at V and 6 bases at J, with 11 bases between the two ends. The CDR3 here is CASSYNRVVNEQFF. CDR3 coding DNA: TGTGCCAGCAGTTACAACAGGGTCGTCAATGAGCAGTTCTTC.

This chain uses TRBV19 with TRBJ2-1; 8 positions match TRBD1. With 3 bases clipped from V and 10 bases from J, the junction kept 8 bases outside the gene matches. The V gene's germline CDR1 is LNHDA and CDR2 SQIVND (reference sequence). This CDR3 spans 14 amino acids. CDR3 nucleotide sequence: TGTGCCAGTAGTATTGTCTACGGGACAGGCGAGCAGTTCTTC. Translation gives CASSIVYGTGEQFF.

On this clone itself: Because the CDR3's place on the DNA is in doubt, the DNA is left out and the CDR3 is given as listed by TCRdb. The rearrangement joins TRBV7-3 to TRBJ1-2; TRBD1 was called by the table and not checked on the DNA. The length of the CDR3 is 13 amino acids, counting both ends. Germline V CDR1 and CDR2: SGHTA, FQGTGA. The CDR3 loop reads CASSFGQGASLTF.

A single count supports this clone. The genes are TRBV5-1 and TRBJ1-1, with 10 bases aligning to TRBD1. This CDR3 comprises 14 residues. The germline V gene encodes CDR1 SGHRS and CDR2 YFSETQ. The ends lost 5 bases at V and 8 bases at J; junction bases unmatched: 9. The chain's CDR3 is CASSSGQGVGEAFF. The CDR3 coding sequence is TGCGCCAGCAGTTCCGGACAGGGGGTCGGAGAAGCTTTCTTT.

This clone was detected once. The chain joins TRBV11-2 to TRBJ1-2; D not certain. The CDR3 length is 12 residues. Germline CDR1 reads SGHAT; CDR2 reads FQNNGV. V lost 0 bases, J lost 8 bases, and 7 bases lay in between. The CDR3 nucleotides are TGTGCCAGCAGCTTAGATACGGGCGGCTACACCTTC. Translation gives CASSLDTGGYTF. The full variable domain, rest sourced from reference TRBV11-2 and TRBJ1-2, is EAGVAQSPRYKIIEKRQSVAFWCNPISGHATLYWYQQILGQGPKLLIQFQNNGVVDDSQLPKDRFSAERLKGVDSTLKIQPAKLEDSAVYLCASSLDTGGYTFGSGTRLTVV.

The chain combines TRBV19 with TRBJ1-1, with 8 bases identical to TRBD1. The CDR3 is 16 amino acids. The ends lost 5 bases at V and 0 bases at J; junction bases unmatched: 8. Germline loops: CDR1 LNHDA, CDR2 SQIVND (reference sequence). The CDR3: CASSEDRDLMNTEAFF. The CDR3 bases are TGTGCCAGTAGTGAGGACAGGGACCTAATGAACACTGAAGCTTTCTTT.

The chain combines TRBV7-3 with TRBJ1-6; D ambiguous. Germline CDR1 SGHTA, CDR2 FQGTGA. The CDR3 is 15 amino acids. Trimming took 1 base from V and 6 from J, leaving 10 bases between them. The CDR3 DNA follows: TGTGCCAGCAGCTTAAACTCCGTAGGTAATTCACCCCTCCACTTT. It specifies CASSLNSVGNSPLHF.

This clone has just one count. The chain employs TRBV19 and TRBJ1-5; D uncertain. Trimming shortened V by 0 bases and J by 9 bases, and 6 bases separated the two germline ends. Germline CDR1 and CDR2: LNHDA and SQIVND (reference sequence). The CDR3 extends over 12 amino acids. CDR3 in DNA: TGTGCCAGTAGTATAGACCCGTGGCCCCAGCATTTT. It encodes CASSIDPWPQHF.

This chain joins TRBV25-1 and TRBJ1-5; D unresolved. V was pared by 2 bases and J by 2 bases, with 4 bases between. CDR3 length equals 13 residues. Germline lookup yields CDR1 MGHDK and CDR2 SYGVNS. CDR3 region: CASSEDGNQPQHF. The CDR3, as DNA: TGTGCCAGCAGTGAAGACGGCAATCAGCCCCAGCATTTT. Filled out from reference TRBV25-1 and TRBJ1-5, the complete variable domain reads EADIYQTPRYLVIGTGKKITLECSQTMGHDKMYWYQQDPGMELHLIHYSYGVNSTEKGDLSSESTVSRIRTEHFPLTLESARPSHTSQYLCASSEDGNQPQHFGDGTRLSIL.

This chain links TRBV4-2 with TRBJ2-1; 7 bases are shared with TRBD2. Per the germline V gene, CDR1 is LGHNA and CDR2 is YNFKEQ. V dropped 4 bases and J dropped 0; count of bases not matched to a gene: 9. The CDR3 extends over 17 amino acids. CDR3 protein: CASSRQGAGVSYNEQFF. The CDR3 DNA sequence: TGTGCCAGCAGCCGCCAGGGCGCGGGGGTCTCCTACAATGAGCAGTTCTTC.

The CDR3 bases are TGTGCCAGCAGTGAAGCGGTTGGAGTCGGGGAGCTGTTTTTT. Protein: CASSEAVGVGELFF. V is TRBV6-1 and J is TRBJ2-2; D call uncertain. With 0 bases removed from V and 7 bases from J, the gap between germline ends came to 9 bases. This CDR3 has 14 residues. Germline V lookup: CDR1 MNHNS, CDR2 SASEGT.

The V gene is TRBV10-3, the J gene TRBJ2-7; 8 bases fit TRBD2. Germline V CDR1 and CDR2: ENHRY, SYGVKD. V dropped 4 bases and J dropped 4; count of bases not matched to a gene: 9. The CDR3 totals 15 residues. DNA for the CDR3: TGTGCCATCAGTGTCGCCACGGGAGGGGCGTACGAGCAGTACTTC. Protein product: CAISVATGGAYEQYF.

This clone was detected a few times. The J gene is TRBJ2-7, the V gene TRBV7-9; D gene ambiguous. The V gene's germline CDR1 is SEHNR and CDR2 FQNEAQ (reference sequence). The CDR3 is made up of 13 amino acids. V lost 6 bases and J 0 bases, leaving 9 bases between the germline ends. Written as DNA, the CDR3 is TGTGCCAGCAGGAGATCGAGCTCCTACGAGCAGTACTTC. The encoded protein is CASRRSSSYEQYF. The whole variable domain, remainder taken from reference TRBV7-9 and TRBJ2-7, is DTGVSQNPRHKITKRGQNVTFRCDPISEHNRLYWYRQTLGQGPEFLTYFQNEAQLEKSRLLSDRFSAERPKGSFSTLEIQRTEQGDSAMYLCASRRSSSYEQYFGPGTRLTVT.

Here the CDR3 DNA reads TGTGCCAGCTCACCTAGCACAGATACGCAGTATTTT. Translated, it gives CASSPSTDTQYF. The rearrangement uses TRBV18 and TRBJ2-3; D ambiguous. CDR1 and CDR2 (germline): KGHSH, LQKENI. The V end lost 3 bases, the J end lost 0 bases, and 1 base lay between the germline ends. The CDR3 is 12 residues long.

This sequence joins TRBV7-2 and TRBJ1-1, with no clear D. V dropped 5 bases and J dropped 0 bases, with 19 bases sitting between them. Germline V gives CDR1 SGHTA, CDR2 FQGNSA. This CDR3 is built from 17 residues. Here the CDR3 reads CASSRWPPLRMNTEAFF. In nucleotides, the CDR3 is TGTGCCAGCAGCCGGTGGCCACCCCTAAGGATGAACACTGAAGCTTTCTTT.

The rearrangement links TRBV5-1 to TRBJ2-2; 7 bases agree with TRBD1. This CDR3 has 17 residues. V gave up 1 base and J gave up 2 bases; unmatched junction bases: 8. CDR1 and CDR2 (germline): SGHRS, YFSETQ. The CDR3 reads CASSLTGANFNTGELFF. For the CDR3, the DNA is TGCGCCAGCAGCTTGACAGGGGCCAATTTTAACACCGGGGAGCTGTTTTTT.

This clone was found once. DNA of the CDR3: TGTGCCAGCAGCTTGGACCGAGTTCTGTTTTTT. It yields the protein CASSLDRVLFF. V usage is TRBV7-9 and J usage is TRBJ1-4; D not resolved. CDR1 and CDR2 (germline): SEHNR, FQNEAQ (reference sequence). CDR3 length: 11 residues. The ends were cut back, 3 bases at V and 14 bases at J, with 10 bases in the middle.

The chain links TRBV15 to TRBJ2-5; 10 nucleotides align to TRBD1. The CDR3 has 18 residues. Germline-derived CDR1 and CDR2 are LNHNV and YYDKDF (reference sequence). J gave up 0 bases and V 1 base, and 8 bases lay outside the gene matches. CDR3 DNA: TGTGCCACCAGCAGAGGAGGAATTGGACAGGGGGACCAAGAGACCCAGTACTTC. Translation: CATSRGGIGQGDQETQYF.

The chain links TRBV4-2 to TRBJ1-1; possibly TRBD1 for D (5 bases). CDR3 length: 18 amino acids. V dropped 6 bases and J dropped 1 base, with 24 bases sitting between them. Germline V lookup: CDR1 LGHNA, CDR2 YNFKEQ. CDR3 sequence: CASSPKMGQDGSNTEAFF. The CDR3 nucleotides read TGTGCCAGCAGTCCAAAAATGGGGCAGGACGGCTCGAACACTGAAGCTTTCTTT.

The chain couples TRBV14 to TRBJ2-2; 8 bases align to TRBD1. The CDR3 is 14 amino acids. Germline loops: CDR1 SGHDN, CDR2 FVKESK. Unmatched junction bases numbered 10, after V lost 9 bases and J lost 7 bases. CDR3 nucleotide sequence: TGTGCCAGGACGACAGGGGCAAGGATCGGGGAGCTGTTTTTT. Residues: CARTTGARIGELFF.

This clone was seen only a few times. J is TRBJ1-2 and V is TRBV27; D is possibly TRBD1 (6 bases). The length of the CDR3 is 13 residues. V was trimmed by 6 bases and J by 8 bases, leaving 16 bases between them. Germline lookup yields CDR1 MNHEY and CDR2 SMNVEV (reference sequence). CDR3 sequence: CASSLAKGGGYTF. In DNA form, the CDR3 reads TGTGCCAGCAGCCTTGCTAAGGGGGGCGGCTACACCTTC.

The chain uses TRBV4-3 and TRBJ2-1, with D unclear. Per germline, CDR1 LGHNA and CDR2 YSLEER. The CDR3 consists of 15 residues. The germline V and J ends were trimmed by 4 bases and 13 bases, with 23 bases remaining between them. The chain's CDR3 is CASSPTGYPWGAQFF. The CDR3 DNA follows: TGCGCCAGCAGCCCGACCGGGTACCCTTGGGGTGCCCAGTTCTTC.

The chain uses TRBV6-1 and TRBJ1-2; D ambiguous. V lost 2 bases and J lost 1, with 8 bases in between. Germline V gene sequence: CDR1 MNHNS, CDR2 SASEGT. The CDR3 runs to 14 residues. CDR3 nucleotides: TGTGCCAGCAGTGAACTCGGAGTTAACTATGGCTACACCTTC. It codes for CASSELGVNYGYTF.

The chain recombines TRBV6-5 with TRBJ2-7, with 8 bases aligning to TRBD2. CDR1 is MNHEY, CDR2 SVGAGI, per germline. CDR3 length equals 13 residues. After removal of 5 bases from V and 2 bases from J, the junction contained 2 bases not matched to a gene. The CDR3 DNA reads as TGTGCCAGCAGTGAACTAGCGGCCTACGAGCAGTACTTC. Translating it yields CASSELAAYEQYF.